Below are 20 T cell receptor beta chains sequenced from a single sample in a study of identical twins. TCRdb reanalysed the 5' RACE reads using MiXCR and keeps one entry per CDR3 protein. The table records around 1.7 million distinct CDR3 sequences, less than 40% of them present only once. The sample was cord blood. These receptor sequences come from a newborn girl in good health.

This clonotype appeared a few times. The chain links TRBV20-1 to TRBJ2-1; 7 bases are shared with TRBD2. The CDR3 is made up of 16 amino acids. In germline, CDR1 is DFQATT, CDR2 SNEGSKA (reference sequence). Losses at the gene ends were 3 bases for V and 8 bases for J; bases not matched to a gene: 16. The CDR3 sequence: CSARDDRTRGFYEQFF. In nucleotides, the CDR3 is TGCAGTGCTAGGGACGATCGGACTAGGGGTTTCTATGAGCAGTTCTTC.

This clonotype was detected ten times or more. The V gene is TRBV5-1, the J gene TRBJ1-3; D is uncertain. This CDR3 region has 14 residues. The V end was cut by 0 bases, the J end by 0 bases, with 4 bases between. CDR1 and CDR2 (germline): SGHRS, YFSETQ. The CDR3 nucleotides are TGCGCCAGCAGCTTGGGGAGCTCTGGAAACACCATATATTTT. As protein: CASSLGSSGNTIYF.

Notes on this clonotype: Since a much larger clone is just one base distant, this may be a read error. J is TRBJ2-7 and V is TRBV10-3; D perhaps matches TRBD2 (5 bases). The germline V gene encodes CDR1 ENHRY and CDR2 SYGVKD. CDR3 length: 17 amino acids. V lost 2 bases and J lost 2, with 19 bases in between. In DNA form, the CDR3 reads TGTGCCATCAGTGAGCCGATTGCGGGCGCGCAAACCTACGAGCAGTACTTC. Translated: CAISEPIAGAQTYEQYF.

This clonotype was seen more than once but under ten times. CDR3 in amino acids: CASSFRPSGYGYTF. CDR3 coding DNA: TGTGCCAGTAGTTTTCGACCCTCCGGCTATGGCTACACCTTC. This chain joins TRBV19 and TRBJ1-2; D gene unclear. CDR1 LNHDA and CDR2 SQIVND come from the germline V gene (reference sequence). The length of the CDR3 is 14 residues. Trimming cost V 5 bases and J 4 bases, with 14 bases left between them.

For the CDR3, the DNA is TGTGCCAGCAGGCGCTTAACAGGGACCGGGGAGCTGTTTTTT. Translating gives CASRRLTGTGELFF. The V gene is TRBV14, the J gene TRBJ2-2, with TRBD1 as a possible D gene (6 bases). CDR1 SGHDN and CDR2 FVKESK come from the germline V gene. The CDR3 runs to 14 residues. With 6 bases removed from V and 5 bases from J, the gap between germline ends came to 13 bases.

There are a few counts of this clonotype. The rearrangement uses TRBV6-6 and TRBJ2-4; D might be TRBD1 (6 bases). Germline assignment: CDR1 MNHNY and CDR2 SVGAGI (reference sequence). The CDR3 spans 15 residues. V was clipped by 1 base and J by 1 base, with 8 bases between them. Here the CDR3 reads CASSYFDRAKNIQYF. CDR3 in DNA: TGTGCCAGCAGTTACTTTGACAGGGCCAAAAACATTCAGTACTTC.

The chain combines TRBV6-6 with TRBJ2-5; D not resolved. The germline V gene encodes CDR1 MNHNY and CDR2 SVGAGI (reference sequence). The germline V and J ends were trimmed by 0 bases and 11 bases, with 16 bases remaining between them. The CDR3 spans 14 residues. The CDR3 sequence: CASSYSARATEQYF. As DNA, the CDR3 is TGTGCCAGCAGTTACTCAGCAAGGGCTACTGAGCAGTACTTC.

The genes are TRBV29-1 and TRBJ1-1; no reliable D call. Trimming stripped 3 bases from V and 3 bases from J, with 5 bases between. CDR1 is SQVTM and CDR2 is ANQGSEA in the germline V gene. This CDR3 is 11 amino acids long. CDR3 in amino acids: CSVDLHTEAFF. The CDR3 nucleotides are TGCAGCGTTGACCTGCACACTGAAGCTTTCTTT. The full variable domain, rest sourced from reference TRBV29-1 and TRBJ1-1, is SAVISQKPSRDICQRGTSLTIQCQVDSQVTMMFWYRQQPGQSLTLIATANQGSEATYESGFVIDKFPISRPNLTFSTLTVSNMSPEDSSIYLCSVDLHTEAFFGQGTRLTVV.

The chain carries TRBV20-1 and TRBJ1-2, with a possible D match to TRBD1 (6 bases). This CDR3 region has 13 residues. Deletions cut 0 bases from V and 8 bases from J, with 13 bases between. Germline V CDR1 and CDR2: DFQATT, SNEGSKA (reference sequence). CDR3 loop: CSAREVTGLGYTF. The CDR3 region has the DNA TGCAGTGCTAGAGAGGTTACAGGGTTGGGCTACACCTTC.

In the case of this clonotype: A much larger clone differs from this one at a single base, so this may be a read error. The conserved closing phenylalanine or tryptophan is absent in this CDR3, likely reflecting a read error. The chain couples TRBV29-1 to TRBJ2-1; a weak D match, TRBD2 (7 bases). CDR1 is SQVTM, CDR2 ANQGSEA, per germline. V shed 6 bases and J shed 6 bases, with 15 bases lying between them. This CDR3 contains 13 residues. This CDR3 reads CSVPLAGANEQFV. The CDR3 DNA sequence: TGCAGCGTCCCGTTGGCGGGGGCCAATGAGCAGTTCGTC.

The rearrangement joins TRBV20-1 to TRBJ2-1, with D unresolved. The CDR3 totals 12 residues. V gave up 3 bases and J gave up 1 base, with 4 bases separating them. Germline CDR1 is DFQATT and CDR2 is SNEGSKA (reference sequence). CDR3 DNA: TGCAGTGCTAGTCAATCCTACAATGAGCAGTTCTTC. Protein sequence: CSASQSYNEQFF.

The chain uses TRBV20-1 and TRBJ2-3; 12 nucleotides match TRBD2. V lost 2 bases, J lost 5 bases, and 5 bases stayed unmatched. Germline V gene lookup returns CDR1 DFQATT and CDR2 SNEGSKA (reference sequence). CDR3 length: 15 amino acids. CDR3: CSARKTSGSLDTQYF. The DNA for the CDR3 is TGCAGTGCTAGAAAGACTAGCGGGAGTTTAGATACGCAGTATTTT.

This clonotype has only a few counts. This sequence joins TRBV7-9 and TRBJ2-3; 7 bases align to TRBD2. This CDR3 spans 15 amino acids. The ends lost 5 bases at V and 2 bases at J; junction bases unmatched: 7. Germline V gives CDR1 SEHNR, CDR2 FQNEAQ (reference sequence). In DNA, the CDR3 is TGTGCCAGCAGCCCAAGCAGCGGGGACACAGATACGCAGTATTTT. It yields the protein CASSPSSGDTDTQYF.

The V and J genes are TRBV7-9 and TRBJ1-3; D gene ambiguous. V was pared by 3 bases and J by 3 bases, with 6 bases between. CDR1 and CDR2 from the germline V gene are SEHNR and FQNEAQ (reference sequence). The CDR3 is 13 amino acids. The CDR3 sequence: CASSFPGGNTIYF. In DNA, the CDR3 is TGTGCCAGCAGCTTCCCAGGTGGAAACACCATATATTTT.

The rearrangement joins TRBV6-1 to TRBJ1-1; D not resolved. Trimming cost V 3 bases and J 3 bases, with 14 bases left between them. Per germline, CDR1 MNHNS and CDR2 SASEGT. The CDR3 totals 15 residues. Here the CDR3 DNA reads TGTGCCAGCAGTGATCGCGCCTCCCGGGACACTGAAGCTTTCTTT. Translated, it gives CASSDRASRDTEAFF.

The V and J genes are TRBV28 and TRBJ2-1; D may be TRBD2 (6 bases). Trimming removed 3 bases at V and 5 bases at J, with 17 bases between. The germline V gene has CDR1 MDHEN and CDR2 SYDVKM. The CDR3 length is 16 residues. This CDR3 reads CASSLTDGSRNNEQFF. The CDR3 DNA is TGTGCCAGCAGTTTGACTGACGGGAGTAGGAACAATGAGCAGTTCTTC. Filled out from reference TRBV28 and TRBJ2-1, the complete variable domain reads DVKVTQSSRYLVKRTGEKVFLECVQDMDHENMFWYRQDPGLGLRLIYFSYDVKMKEKGDIPEGYSVSREKKERFSLILESASTNQTSMYLCASSLTDGSRNNEQFFGPGTRLTVL.

Ten or more counts support this clonotype. V and J are TRBV24-1 and TRBJ2-3; D is unclear. V lost 2 bases and J 1 base, leaving 9 bases between the germline ends. Germline CDR1 is KGHDR and CDR2 is SFDVKD. The length of the CDR3 is 15 residues. CDR3 protein: CATSDSPDRTDTQYF. As DNA, the CDR3 is TGTGCCACCAGTGATTCCCCCGACCGCACAGATACGCAGTATTTT.

This rearrangement joins TRBV4-1 to TRBJ2-1; 10 bases agree with TRBD2. The ends lost 4 bases at V and 2 bases at J; junction bases unmatched: 11. Germline V CDR1 and CDR2: MGHRA, YSYEKL. This CDR3 is built from 18 residues. The CDR3 loop reads CASSPLRPGTSAYNEQFF. The CDR3 nucleotides read TGCGCCAGCAGCCCCCTAAGGCCAGGGACTAGCGCCTACAATGAGCAGTTCTTC.

This clonotype showed up just a few times. The chain uses TRBV7-9 and TRBJ1-5; 8 bases line up with TRBD1. CDR3 length: 14 amino acids. Germline V lookup: CDR1 SEHNR, CDR2 FQNEAQ (reference sequence). Trimming took 5 bases from V and 6 from J; bases not matched to a gene: 6. The CDR3 sequence is CASSAGQGSQPQHF. CDR3 in DNA: TGTGCCAGCAGCGCCGGACAGGGCAGTCAGCCCCAGCATTTT.

As to this clonotype: One junction end disagrees with the germline gene, perhaps due to a read error. For the CDR3, the DNA is TGTGCCTGCAGTTTGACTAGCGGGTTCTCCTACAATGAGCAGTTCTTC. It encodes CACSLTSGFSYNEQFF. The V gene is TRBV12-3 or TRBV12-4, the J gene TRBJ2-1, with TRBD2 matching 10 bases. The CDR3 length is 16 residues.